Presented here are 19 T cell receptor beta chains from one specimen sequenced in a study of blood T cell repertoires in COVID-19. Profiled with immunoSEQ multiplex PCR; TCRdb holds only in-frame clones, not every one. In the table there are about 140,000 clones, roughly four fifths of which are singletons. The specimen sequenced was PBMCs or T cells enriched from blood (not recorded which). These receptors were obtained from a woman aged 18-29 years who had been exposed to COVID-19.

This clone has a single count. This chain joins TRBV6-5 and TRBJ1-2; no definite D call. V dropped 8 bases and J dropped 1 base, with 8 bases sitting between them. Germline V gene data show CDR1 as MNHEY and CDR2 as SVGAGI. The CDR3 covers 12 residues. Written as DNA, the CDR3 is TGTGCCAGCTTGCGTGTTAACTATGGCTACACCTTC. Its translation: CASLRVNYGYTF.

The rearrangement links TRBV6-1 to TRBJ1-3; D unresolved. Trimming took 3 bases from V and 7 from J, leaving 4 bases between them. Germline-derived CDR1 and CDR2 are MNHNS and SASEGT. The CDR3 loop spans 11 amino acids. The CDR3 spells CASSERNTIYF. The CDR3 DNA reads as TGTGCCAGCAGTGAGCGGAACACCATATATTTT.

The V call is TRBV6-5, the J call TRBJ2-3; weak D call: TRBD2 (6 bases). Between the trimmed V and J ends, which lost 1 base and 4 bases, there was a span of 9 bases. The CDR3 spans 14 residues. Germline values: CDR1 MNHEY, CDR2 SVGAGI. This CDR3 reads CASSYFPSADTQYF. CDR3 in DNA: TGTGCCAGCAGTTACTTCCCTAGCGCAGATACGCAGTATTTT.

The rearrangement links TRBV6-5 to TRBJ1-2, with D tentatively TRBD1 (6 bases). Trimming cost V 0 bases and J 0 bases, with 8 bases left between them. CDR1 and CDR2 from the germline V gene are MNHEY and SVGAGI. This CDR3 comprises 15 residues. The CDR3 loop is CASSYSAGANYGYTF. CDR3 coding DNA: TGTGCCAGCAGTTACTCGGCAGGGGCTAACTATGGCTACACCTTC.

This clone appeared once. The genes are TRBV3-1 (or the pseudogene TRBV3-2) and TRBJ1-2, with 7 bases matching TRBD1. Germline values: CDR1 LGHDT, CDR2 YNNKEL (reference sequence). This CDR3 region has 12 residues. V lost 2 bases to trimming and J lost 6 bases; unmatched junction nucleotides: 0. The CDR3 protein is CASSQRGHGYTF. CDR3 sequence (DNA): TGTGCCAGCAGCCAAAGGGGGCATGGCTACACCTTC.

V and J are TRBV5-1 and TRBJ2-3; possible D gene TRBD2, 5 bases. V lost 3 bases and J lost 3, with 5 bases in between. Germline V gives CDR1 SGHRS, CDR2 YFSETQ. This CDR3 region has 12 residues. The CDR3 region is CASSWTTDTQYF. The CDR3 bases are TGCGCCAGCAGCTGGACTACAGATACGCAGTATTTT.

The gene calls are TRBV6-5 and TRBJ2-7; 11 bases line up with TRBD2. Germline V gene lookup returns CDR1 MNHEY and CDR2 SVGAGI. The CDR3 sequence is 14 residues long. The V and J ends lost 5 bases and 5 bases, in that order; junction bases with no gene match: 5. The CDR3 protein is CASSRLAGNHEQYF. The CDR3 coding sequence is TGTGCCAGCAGTCGACTAGCGGGGAACCACGAGCAGTACTTC.

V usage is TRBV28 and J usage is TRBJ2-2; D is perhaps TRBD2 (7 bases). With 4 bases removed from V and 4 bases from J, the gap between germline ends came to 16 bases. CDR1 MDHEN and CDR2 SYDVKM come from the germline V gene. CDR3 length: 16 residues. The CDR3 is CASSWIGGGSTGELFF. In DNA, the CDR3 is TGTGCCAGCAGTTGGATAGGGGGAGGGAGCACCGGGGAGCTGTTTTTT.

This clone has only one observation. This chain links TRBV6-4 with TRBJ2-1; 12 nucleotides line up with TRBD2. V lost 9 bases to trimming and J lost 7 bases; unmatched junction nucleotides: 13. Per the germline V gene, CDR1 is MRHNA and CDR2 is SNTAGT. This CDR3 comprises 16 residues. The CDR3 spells CASNNPSGRALNEQFF. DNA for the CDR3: TGTGCCAGTAACAATCCTAGCGGGAGGGCCCTGAATGAGCAGTTCTTC.

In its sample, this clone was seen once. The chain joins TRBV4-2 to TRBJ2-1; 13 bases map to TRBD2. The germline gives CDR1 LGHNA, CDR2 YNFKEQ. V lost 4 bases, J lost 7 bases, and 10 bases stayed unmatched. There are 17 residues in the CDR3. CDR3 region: CASSPRTSGSFVNEQFF. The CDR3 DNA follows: TGTGCCAGCAGCCCGCGGACTAGCGGGAGTTTTGTGAATGAGCAGTTCTTC.

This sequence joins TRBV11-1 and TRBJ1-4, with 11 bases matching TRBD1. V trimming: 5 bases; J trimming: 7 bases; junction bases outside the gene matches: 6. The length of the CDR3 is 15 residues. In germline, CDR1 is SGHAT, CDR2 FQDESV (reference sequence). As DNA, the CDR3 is TGTGCCAGCAGCCCCTCCGGGACAGGGGGTGAAAAACTGTTTTTT. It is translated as CASSPSGTGGEKLFF. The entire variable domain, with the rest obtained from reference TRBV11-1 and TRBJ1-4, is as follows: EAEVAQSPRYKITEKSQAVAFWCDPISGHATLYWYRQILGQGPELLVQFQDESVVDDSQLPKDRFSAERLKGVDSTLKIQPAELGDSAMYLCASSPSGTGGEKLFFGSGTQLSVL.

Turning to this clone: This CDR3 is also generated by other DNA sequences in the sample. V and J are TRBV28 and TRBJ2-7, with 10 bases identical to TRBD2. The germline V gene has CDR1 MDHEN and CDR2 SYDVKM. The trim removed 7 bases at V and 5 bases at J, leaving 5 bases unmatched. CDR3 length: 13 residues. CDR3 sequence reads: CASTLAGSNEQYF. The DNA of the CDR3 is TGTGCCAGCACACTAGCGGGAAGTAACGAGCAGTACTTC.

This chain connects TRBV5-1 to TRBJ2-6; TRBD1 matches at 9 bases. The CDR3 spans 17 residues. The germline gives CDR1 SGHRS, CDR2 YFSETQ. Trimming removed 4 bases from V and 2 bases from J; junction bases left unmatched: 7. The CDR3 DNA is TGCGCCAGCAGCCCAGGGACAGGGACCCCTGGGGCCAACGTCCTGACTTTC. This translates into CASSPGTGTPGANVLTF. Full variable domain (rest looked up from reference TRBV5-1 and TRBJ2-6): KAGVTQTPRYLIKTRGQQVTLSCSPISGHRSVSWYQQTPGQGLQFLFEYFSETQRNKGNFPGRFSGRQFSNSRSEMNVSTLELGDSALYLCASSPGTGTPGANVLTFGAGSRLTVL.

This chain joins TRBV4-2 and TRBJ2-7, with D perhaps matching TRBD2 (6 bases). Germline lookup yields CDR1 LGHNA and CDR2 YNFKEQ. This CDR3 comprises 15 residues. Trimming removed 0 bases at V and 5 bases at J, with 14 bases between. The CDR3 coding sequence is TGTGCCAGCAGCCAAGATTTCGGGAGTGTGGACGAGCAGTACTTC. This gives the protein CASSQDFGSVDEQYF.

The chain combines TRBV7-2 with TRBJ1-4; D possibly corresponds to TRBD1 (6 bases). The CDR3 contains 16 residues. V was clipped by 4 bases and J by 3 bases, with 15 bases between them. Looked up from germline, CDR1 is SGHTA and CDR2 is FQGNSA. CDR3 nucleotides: TGTGCCAGCAGCTCCTTCCCAGGGGCGGCTAATGAAAAACTGTTTTTT. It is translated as CASSSFPGAANEKLFF.

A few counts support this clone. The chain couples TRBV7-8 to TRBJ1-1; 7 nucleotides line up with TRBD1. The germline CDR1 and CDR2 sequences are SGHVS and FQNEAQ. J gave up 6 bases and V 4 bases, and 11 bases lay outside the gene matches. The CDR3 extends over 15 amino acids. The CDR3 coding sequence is TGTGCCAGCAGCTCAAGAGGGGGCGCGATCGCTGAAGCTTTCTTT. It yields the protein CASSSRGGAIAEAFF.

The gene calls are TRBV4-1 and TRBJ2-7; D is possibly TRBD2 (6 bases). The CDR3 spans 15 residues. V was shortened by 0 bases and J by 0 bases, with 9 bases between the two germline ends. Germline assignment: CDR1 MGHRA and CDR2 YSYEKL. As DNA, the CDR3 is TGCGCCAGCAGCCAAGAGGCGGGGAGCTCCTACGAGCAGTACTTC. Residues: CASSQEAGSSYEQYF.

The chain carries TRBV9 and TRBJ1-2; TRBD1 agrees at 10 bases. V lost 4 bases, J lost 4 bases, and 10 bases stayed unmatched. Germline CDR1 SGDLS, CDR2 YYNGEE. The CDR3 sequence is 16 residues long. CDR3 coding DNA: TGTGCCAGCAGCCCCCGATCGGGACAGGGGAGCTATGGCTACACCTTC. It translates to CASSPRSGQGSYGYTF.

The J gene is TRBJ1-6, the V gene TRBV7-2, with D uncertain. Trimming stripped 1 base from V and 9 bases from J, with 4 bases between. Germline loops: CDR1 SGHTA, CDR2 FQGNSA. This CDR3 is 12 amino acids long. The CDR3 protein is CASSLVRSPLHF. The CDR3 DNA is TGTGCCAGCAGCTTAGTCCGTTCACCCCTCCACTTT.